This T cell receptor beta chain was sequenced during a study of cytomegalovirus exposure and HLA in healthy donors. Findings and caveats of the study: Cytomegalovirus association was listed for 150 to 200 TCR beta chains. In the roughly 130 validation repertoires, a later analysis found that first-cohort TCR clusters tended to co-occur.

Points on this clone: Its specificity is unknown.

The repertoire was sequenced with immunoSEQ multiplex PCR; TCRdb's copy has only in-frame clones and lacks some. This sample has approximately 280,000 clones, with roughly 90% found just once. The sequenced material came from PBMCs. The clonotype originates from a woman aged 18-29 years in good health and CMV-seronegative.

CDR3 protein: CASSFTEPNTEAFF. Here the CDR3 DNA reads TGTGCCAGCAGTTTCACAGAGCCGAACACTGAAGCTTTCTTT. V is TRBV28 and J is TRBJ1-1; D not resolved. The V gene's germline CDR1 is MDHEN and CDR2 SYDVKM. V was shortened by 3 bases and J by 1 base, with 9 bases between the two germline ends. This CDR3 spans 14 amino acids.